The following is a TCR beta chain sequence with its context. Only in-frame clones appear in the TCRdb table, and some are missing; sequencing was by immunoSEQ multiplex PCR. The sample lists some 38,000 clones, around nine tenths seen once, with roughly 0.69% in the top ten. This sample is drawn from a study of T cell changes during pregnancy in multiple sclerosis. The CDR3 sequence is 18 residues long. Trimming took off 2 bases at V and 0 bases at J, with 20 bases between the two ends. Germline lookup yields CDR1 GTSNPN and CDR2 SVGIG (reference sequence). The specimen comprised CD4+ T cells from peripheral blood mononuclear cells, sampled in the second trimester of pregnancy. The clonotype was recovered from a female donor in good health, enrolled as a control in a pregnancy study. The chain combines TRBV30 with TRBJ1-3; D remains ambiguous. CDR3 loop: CAWSSSGFPMSSGNTIYF. DNA of the CDR3: TGTGCCTGGAGTTCTAGTGGTTTCCCGATGAGCTCTGGAAACACCATATATTTT.